The sequence of this T cell receptor beta chain was determined in a study of CD8 T cells in ankylosing spondylitis. General study results and limits: Within matched ankylosing spondylitis synovial fluid, disease-linked clones were reportedly significantly enriched. In ankylosing spondylitis blood, a motif of eight highly homologous TCR beta variants appeared characteristic.

Germline V lookup: CDR1 MNHNS, CDR2 SASEGT. The V gene lost 7 bases and the J gene lost 0 bases, with 10 bases spanning the gap. This CDR3 is 14 amino acids long. By quantitative 5'-RACE with molecular barcodes, the TCR beta libraries were made. TCRdb recomputed calls from the 5' RACE reads with MiXCR, one row per CDR3 protein. The data contain 670,000 or so distinct CDR3 sequences, around 20% of them seen just once; the ten biggest clones take up roughly a fifth. In regard to this clonotype: Its antigen is undetermined.

Material: blood, either unsorted or a sorted T cell fraction (not recorded which). The clonotype originates from a male donor with ankylosing spondylitis. This chain joins TRBV6-1 and TRBJ2-1, with a weak D call TRBD2 (6 bases). CDR3 region: CASIGGTSYNEQFF. The CDR3 nucleotides read TGTGCCAGCATCGGAGGGACCTCCTACAATGAGCAGTTCTTC.